The following is a T cell receptor beta chain sequence with its context. Over roughly 20 PCR cycles, TCRs were amplified from a constant-region primer and V-primer adapter. Amplifying the isolated mRNA was done by in vitro transcription. TCRdb used MiXCR to reprocess the reads, holding one entry per CDR3 protein. The top ten clones hold approximately 7.6% of a sample with under 60,000 distinct CDR3 sequences, around a third of them seen once. Trimming took off 5 bases at V and 7 bases at J, with 14 bases between the two ends. This CDR3 spans 13 amino acids. These data come from a study of low-dose radiotherapy and immunotherapy resistance in tumors. Study-wide context: Those assigned to Cohort 2 were treated with 1 Gy per fraction every two weeks (13 Gy in total over 26 weeks).

The time point was: after trial treatment. Treatment of the sample: LDRT plus nivolumab, ipilimumab, low-dose cyclophosphamide and aspirin (RACIN trial). This sequence joins TRBV12-3 or TRBV12-4 and TRBJ1-2; unclear D gene. The clonotype was recovered from a male donor with rectosigmoid adenocarcinoma. The sample here was PBMCs, taken after low-dose radiotherapy plus immunotherapy. The CDR3 spells CASSGSSTGGYTF. DNA for the CDR3: TGTGCCAGCAGTGGGTCCTCGACCGGTGGCTACACCTTC.